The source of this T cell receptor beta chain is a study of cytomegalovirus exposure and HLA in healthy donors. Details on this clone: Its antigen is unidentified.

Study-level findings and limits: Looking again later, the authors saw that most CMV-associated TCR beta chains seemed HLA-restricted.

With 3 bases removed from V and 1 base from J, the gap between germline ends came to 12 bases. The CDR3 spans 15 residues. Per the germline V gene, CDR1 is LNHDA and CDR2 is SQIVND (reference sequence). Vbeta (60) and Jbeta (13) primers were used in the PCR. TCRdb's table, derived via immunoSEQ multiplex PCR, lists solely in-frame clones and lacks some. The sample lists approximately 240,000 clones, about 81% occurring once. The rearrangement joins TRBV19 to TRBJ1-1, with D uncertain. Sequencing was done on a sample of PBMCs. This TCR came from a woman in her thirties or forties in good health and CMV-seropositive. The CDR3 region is CASSMNPGWNTEAFF. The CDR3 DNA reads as TGTGCCAGTAGTATGAACCCCGGGTGGAACACTGAAGCTTTCTTT.